This TCR beta chain is drawn from a study of blood T cell repertoires in COVID-19. Across the whole study: Both acute and convalescent COVID-19 samples were obtained from the United States, Italy and Spain. PBMCs, B-cell-depleted T cells, or T cells were the source of the cDNA or gDNA that made up the material.

Original handling: Cell counts per sample came from amplifying reference gene primers. The assay was immunoSEQ multiplex PCR, and TCRdb's table has in-frame clones only and misses some. The V and J calls and the clone size are those of that table, but D and trimming were determined from the DNA. This table holds some 64,000 clones, roughly 90% found once. This receptor was taken from a man aged 50 to 60 with active COVID-19. Material for sequencing was peripheral blood.

CDR3 in DNA: TGCGCCAGCAGCCAAGAAGGGACAGGGGCCTATGGCTACACCTTC. It yields the protein CASSQEGTGAYGYTF. The V gene is TRBV4-3, the J gene TRBJ1-2, with 10 bases matching TRBD1. Germline values: CDR1 LGHNA, CDR2 YSLEER. V was pared by 0 bases and J by 4 bases, with 2 bases of the junction left unmatched. This CDR3 comprises 15 residues.